The 29 T cell receptor beta chains reported below all come from one sample, sequenced in a study of cytomegalovirus exposure and HLA in healthy donors. With 60 Vbeta and 13 Jbeta primers, the PCR was carried out. Sequencing was performed with immunoSEQ multiplex PCR; in TCRdb, only in-frame clones are kept and a portion is missing. This sample's clone table lists about 200,000 clones. Sequenced: PBMCs. The source of these receptors is a girl aged 2-9 years in good health and CMV-seropositive.

Here the CDR3 reads CASSPRTGGVNTEAFF. The CDR3 bases are TGTGCCAGTAGCCCCCGGACAGGGGGGGTGAACACTGAAGCTTTCTTT. The chain has TRBV19 and TRBJ1-1; 10 bases match TRBD1. Germline lookup yields CDR1 LNHDA and CDR2 SQIVND (reference sequence). After removal of 6 bases from V and 0 bases from J, the junction contained 7 bases not matched to a gene. This CDR3 has 16 amino acids. The full variable domain, its missing parts supplied by reference TRBV19 and TRBJ1-1, is DGGITQSPKYLFRKEGQNVTLSCEQNLNHDAMYWYRQDPGQGLRLIYYSQIVNDFQKGDIAEGYSVSREKKESFPLTVTSAQKNPTAFYLCASSPRTGGVNTEAFFGQGTRLTVV.

Notes on this clone: This CDR3 is also generated by other DNA sequences in the sample. The chain recombines TRBV18 with TRBJ2-7; 8 nucleotides agree with TRBD1. Trimming cost V 4 bases and J 7 bases; bases outside gene matches: 6. The CDR3 length is 13 residues. Germline values: CDR1 KGHSH, CDR2 LQKENI. The CDR3 nucleotides read TGTGCCAGCTCACTCGACAGGGGTGGAGAGCAGTACTTC. Its protein is CASSLDRGGEQYF.

The V and J genes are TRBV19 and TRBJ1-5; D perhaps matches TRBD1 (6 bases). CDR1 LNHDA and CDR2 SQIVND come from the germline V gene (reference sequence). Deletions cut 8 bases from V and 6 bases from J, with 14 bases between. The CDR3 length is 13 residues. The CDR3 DNA follows: TGTGCCAGTTCGGGGACATGGGCTCAGCCCCAGCATTTT. It yields the protein CASSGTWAQPQHF.

The V gene is TRBV6-6, the J gene TRBJ2-7; 9 bases are shared with TRBD1. The CDR3 consists of 16 residues. J was trimmed by 2 bases and V by 5 bases; bases with no gene match: 10. Looked up from germline, CDR1 is MNHNY and CDR2 is SVGAGI (reference sequence). The CDR3 nucleotides are TGTGCCAGCAGTCTCCGGGGACAGGGAGTCACCTACGAGCAGTACTTC. Amino acid sequence: CASSLRGQGVTYEQYF.

The chain employs TRBV27 and TRBJ2-2; D is undetermined. The CDR3 loop spans 15 amino acids. V was pared by 5 bases and J by 6 bases, with 16 bases between. Germline-derived CDR1 and CDR2 are MNHEY and SMNVEV (reference sequence). Written as DNA, the CDR3 is TGTGCCAGCAGTCCCCCTCTAGAGCCGCCCGGGGAGCTGTTTTTT. Protein sequence: CASSPPLEPPGELFF.

The CDR3 DNA sequence: TGTGCCAGCAGACTAGCGGGAGAAGGGTCCTACGAGCAGTACTTC. Translated, it gives CASRLAGEGSYEQYF. The genes are TRBV27 and TRBJ2-7, with 11 bases matching TRBD2. J gave up 1 base and V 6 bases, and 5 bases lay outside the gene matches. Germline assignment: CDR1 MNHEY and CDR2 SMNVEV (reference sequence). The CDR3 extends over 15 amino acids.

The rearrangement joins TRBV27 to TRBJ2-3, with TRBD1 matching 7 bases. Germline CDR1 and CDR2: MNHEY and SMNVEV (reference sequence). V lost 2 bases to trimming and J lost 6 bases; unmatched junction nucleotides: 5. The CDR3 is 14 residues long. In DNA form, the CDR3 reads TGTGCCAGCAGTTTAGGGGTCAGGGGGGATACGCAGTATTTT. Encoded protein: CASSLGVRGDTQYF.

The chain recombines TRBV9 with TRBJ1-2; TRBD1 aligns across 9 bases. The length of the CDR3 is 14 residues. Germline V lookup: CDR1 SGDLS, CDR2 YYNGEE. With V trimmed by 0 bases and J by 3 bases, 0 bases remained unmatched. CDR3 in DNA: TGTGCCAGCAGCGTAGGGACAGGGGACTATGGCTACACCTTC. It codes for CASSVGTGDYGYTF.

V usage is TRBV4-1 and J usage is TRBJ1-4; weak D call: TRBD1 (5 bases). Per germline, CDR1 MGHRA and CDR2 YSYEKL. CDR3 length: 17 residues. V shed 7 bases and J shed 3 bases, with 21 bases lying between them. The CDR3, as DNA: TGCGCCAGCACCCTGACTGGGGCGATAGAGCCTAATGAAAAACTGTTTTTT. Translated, it gives CASTLTGAIEPNEKLFF.

The chain uses TRBV6-6 and TRBJ2-7, with TRBD1 matching 7 bases. V trimming: 6 bases; J trimming: 3 bases; junction bases outside the gene matches: 11. CDR1 and CDR2 from the germline V gene are MNHNY and SVGAGI (reference sequence). The CDR3 runs 15 residues. CDR3 coding DNA: TGTGCCAGCAGCCCGGGACAGCTGAGGGTCTACGAGCAGTACTTC. Encoded protein: CASSPGQLRVYEQYF.

The chain recombines TRBV6-1 with TRBJ1-5; 7 positions match TRBD1. Trimming cost V 6 bases and J 6 bases; bases outside gene matches: 5. There are 13 residues in the CDR3. Germline lookup yields CDR1 MNHNS and CDR2 SASEGT. Here the CDR3 reads CASSLGGSQPQHF. The CDR3 DNA sequence: TGTGCCAGCAGCTTAGGGGGCAGTCAGCCCCAGCATTTT.

The V gene is TRBV5-6, the J gene TRBJ2-5; the match to TRBD2 covers 8 bases. From germline, CDR1 is SGHDT and CDR2 YYEEEE. V dropped 2 bases and J dropped 11; count of bases not matched to a gene: 8. The CDR3 totals 13 residues. In nucleotides, the CDR3 is TGTGCCAGCAGCTTTGAGCGGGAGCGGGAGCAGTACTTC. Amino acid sequence: CASSFEREREQYF. The variable domain in full, with the rest retrieved from reference TRBV5-6 and TRBJ2-5, is DAGVTQSPTHLIKTRGQQVTLRCSPKSGHDTVSWYQQALGQGPQFIFQYYEEEERQRGNFPDRFSGHQFPNYSSELNVNALLLGDSALYLCASSFEREREQYFGPGTRLLVL.

The rearrangement links TRBV4-2 to TRBJ2-1; TRBD2 aligns across 13 bases. In germline, CDR1 is LGHNA, CDR2 YNFKEQ. V was clipped by 4 bases and J by 6 bases; unmatched bases: 9. The CDR3 runs to 17 residues. The CDR3 coding sequence is TGTGCCAGCAGCCGGACCTTATGGACTAGCGGGAGCAATGAGCAGTTCTTC. Translating gives CASSRTLWTSGSNEQFF.

This chain connects TRBV5-4 to TRBJ2-7; 9 bases map to TRBD1. The trim removed 2 bases at V and 5 bases at J, leaving 8 bases unmatched. Germline loops: CDR1 SGHNT, CDR2 YYREEE (reference sequence). The CDR3 is 15 amino acids. In DNA, the CDR3 is TGTGCCAGCAGCTTCCTACGGGACAGGGCCCACGAGCAGTACTTC. This gives the protein CASSFLRDRAHEQYF. Full variable domain (rest looked up from reference TRBV5-4 and TRBJ2-7): ETGVTQSPTHLIKTRGQQVTLRCSSQSGHNTVSWYQQALGQGPQFIFQYYREEENGRGNFPPRFSGLQFPNYSSELNVNALELDDSALYLCASSFLRDRAHEQYFGPGTRLTVT.

The chain couples TRBV30 to TRBJ2-3; 12 nucleotides agree with TRBD1. V shed 4 bases and J 4 bases; nucleotides not matched to a gene: 6. Germline V gene sequence: CDR1 GTSNPN, CDR2 SVGIG (reference sequence). The CDR3 runs to 15 residues. In DNA, the CDR3 is TGTGCCTGGACCCGCGGGACAGGGGGCCCAGATACGCAGTATTTT. Residues: CAWTRGTGGPDTQYF.

The CDR3, as DNA: TGCGCCAGCAGCCCGTCACTAGCCAACTACGAGCAGTACTTC. Encoded protein: CASSPSLANYEQYF. V is TRBV5-1 and J is TRBJ2-7; a possible D gene is TRBD2 (6 bases). The germline gives CDR1 SGHRS, CDR2 YFSETQ. The CDR3 spans 14 residues. V dropped 4 bases and J dropped 3 bases, with 14 bases sitting between them.

The rearrangement joins TRBV6-5 to TRBJ1-1; D unclear. Trimming removed 2 bases from V and 6 bases from J, with 13 bases in between. The CDR3 loop spans 14 amino acids. CDR1 and CDR2 from the germline V gene are MNHEY and SVGAGI. The CDR3 DNA is TGTGCCAGCAGTTACCGCGGGGTTAGTTCTGAAGCTTTCTTT. Its translation: CASSYRGVSSEAFF.

This chain links TRBV10-3 with TRBJ2-3, with 7 bases that match TRBD2. J was trimmed by 1 base and V by 8 bases; bases with no gene match: 3. The CDR3 sequence is 13 residues long. The germline V gene encodes CDR1 ENHRY and CDR2 SYGVKD. The CDR3 loop is CAIRGLGTDTQYF. The CDR3 nucleotides read TGTGCCATCCGCGGACTAGGCACAGATACGCAGTATTTT.

The CDR3 reads CASQGLINNEQFF. CDR3 coding DNA: TGTGCCAGCCAGGGTCTTATTAACAATGAGCAGTTCTTC. The V gene is TRBV25-1, the J gene TRBJ2-1; possibly TRBD1 for D (5 bases). The CDR3 runs to 13 residues. V gave up 8 bases and J gave up 5 bases, with 13 bases separating them. CDR1 is MGHDK and CDR2 is SYGVNS in the germline V gene.

The chain links TRBV2 to TRBJ2-5, with 10 bases lining up with TRBD2. With V trimmed by 3 bases and J by 1 base, 8 bases remained unmatched. The germline V gene encodes CDR1 SNHLY and CDR2 FYNNEI. The CDR3 sequence is 17 residues long. For the CDR3, the DNA is TGTGCCAGCAGTGATCTAAGGACTAGCGGTACCCAAGAGACCCAGTACTTC. Protein: CASSDLRTSGTQETQYF. Supplemented by reference TRBV2 and TRBJ2-5, the full variable domain reads EPEVTQTPSHQVTQMGQEVILRCVPISNHLYFYWYRQILGQKVEFLVSFYNNEISEKSEIFDDQFSVERPDGSNFTLKIRSTKLEDSAMYFCASSDLRTSGTQETQYFGPGTRLLVL.

CDR3 region: CAISEGTGVNEQFF. The DNA for the CDR3 is TGTGCCATCAGTGAGGGGACAGGGGTCAATGAGCAGTTCTTC. J is TRBJ2-1 and V is TRBV10-3, with TRBD1 identical over 10 bases. The length of the CDR3 is 14 residues. Germline V gene data show CDR1 as ENHRY and CDR2 as SYGVKD. J gave up 6 bases and V 2 bases, and 1 base lay outside the gene matches.

The chain combines TRBV7-3 with TRBJ2-7, with TRBD2 as a possible D gene (5 bases). Germline V gene data show CDR1 as SGHTA and CDR2 as FQGTGA. The ends were cut back, 3 bases at V and 2 bases at J, with 17 bases in the middle. This CDR3 is built from 16 residues. The CDR3 reads CASSFLPSLTTYEQYF. Here the CDR3 DNA reads TGTGCCAGCAGCTTTCTTCCTAGCCTAACCACCTACGAGCAGTACTTC.

J is TRBJ1-3 and V is TRBV29-1; D gene unclear. Trimming took 3 bases from V and 9 from J, leaving 9 bases between them. The CDR3 is 11 amino acids. Looked up from germline, CDR1 is SQVTM and CDR2 is ANQGSEA. CDR3 amino acids: CSVDIGSTIYF. As DNA, the CDR3 is TGCAGCGTTGATATTGGTAGCACCATATATTTT.

V is TRBV28 and J is TRBJ1-1; 9 bases are a match to TRBD1. V was clipped by 1 base and J by 2 bases; unmatched bases: 14. The CDR3 sequence is 19 residues long. Germline values: CDR1 MDHEN, CDR2 SYDVKM. CDR3 residues: CASSLSASFTGGANTEAFF. CDR3 bases: TGTGCCAGCAGTTTATCGGCATCATTTACAGGGGGCGCAAACACTGAAGCTTTCTTT. The full variable domain, rest sourced from reference TRBV28 and TRBJ1-1, is DVKVTQSSRYLVKRTGEKVFLECVQDMDHENMFWYRQDPGLGLRLIYFSYDVKMKEKGDIPEGYSVSREKKERFSLILESASTNQTSMYLCASSLSASFTGGANTEAFFGQGTRLTVV.

This chain joins TRBV18 and TRBJ2-3; D unresolved. The CDR3 runs 12 residues. The V end was cut by 3 bases, the J end by 2 bases, with 3 bases between. The germline gives CDR1 KGHSH, CDR2 LQKENI. In DNA form, the CDR3 reads TGTGCCAGCTCACCCTACACAGATACGCAGTATTTT. Its protein product is CASSPYTDTQYF.

The chain couples TRBV27 to TRBJ2-1, with 9 bases aligning to TRBD2. There are 18 residues in the CDR3. Trimming took 5 bases from V and 0 from J; bases not matched to a gene: 11. Germline V gives CDR1 MNHEY, CDR2 SMNVEV (reference sequence). DNA for the CDR3: TGTGCCAGCAGTCCGCGGGCTAGCGGGGTCTTCTCCTACAATGAGCAGTTCTTC. Translating it yields CASSPRASGVFSYNEQFF.

V usage is TRBV27 and J usage is TRBJ1-4; D may be TRBD1 (6 bases). The V end lost 4 bases, the J end lost 7 bases, and 16 bases lay between the germline ends. The CDR3 spans 15 residues. Germline V gene sequence: CDR1 MNHEY, CDR2 SMNVEV (reference sequence). The CDR3 DNA reads TGTGCCAGCAGTTCAGGACAGTTCCATCTTGAAAAACTGTTTTTT. It is translated as CASSSGQFHLEKLFF.

The V call is TRBV28, the J call TRBJ2-7, with D perhaps matching TRBD1 (6 bases). Germline V gene lookup returns CDR1 MDHEN and CDR2 SYDVKM. There are 14 residues in the CDR3. Deletions cut 6 bases from V and 0 bases from J, with 12 bases between. The CDR3: CASRTTGFSYEQYF. CDR3 sequence (DNA): TGTGCCAGCAGGACAACAGGGTTCTCCTACGAGCAGTACTTC.

The chain is built from TRBV27 and TRBJ2-1; D call uncertain. CDR1 is MNHEY, CDR2 SMNVEV, per germline (reference sequence). The length of the CDR3 is 13 residues. The ends were cut back, 4 bases at V and 3 bases at J, with 7 bases in the middle. DNA for the CDR3: TGTGCCAGCAGTTCGCCAGTCTACAATGAGCAGTTCTTC. Protein: CASSSPVYNEQFF.